This T cell receptor (beta chain) is from a study of CD8+ T cells in alopecia areata. Treatment denoted: oral pan-JAK inhibitor, 5-10 mg twice daily. Following RNA extraction, reverse transcription yielded cDNA that acted as the sequencing template. Libraries were prepared by immunoSEQ multiplex PCR; TCRdb keeps only in-frame clonotypes and omits some of them. The data contain roughly 170,000 clones, about 60% of them seen just once; the ten biggest clones take up 10% to 15%. To note about this clone: Its cognate antigen is unknown.

Study-wide findings and caveats: Many expanded lesional clones stayed in scalp and blood while on tofacitinib. Researchers report lesional scalp, most notably alopecia totalis/universalis, outstripped normal scalp in clonality.

Source: CD8+ T cells sorted from blood, taken at week 24, from a patient treated with tofacitinib. The receptor was derived from a human donor with alopecia areata.

CDR3 protein: CASSSRQGEHNEKLFF. CDR3 nucleotides: TGTGCCAGCAGTTCGCGACAGGGGGAGCATAATGAAAAACTGTTTTTT. The chain joins TRBV27 to TRBJ1-4; TRBD1 aligns across 9 bases. V shed 4 bases and J 4 bases; nucleotides not matched to a gene: 7. Germline-derived CDR1 and CDR2 are MNHEY and SMNVEV (reference sequence). CDR3 length equals 16 residues. Supplemented by reference TRBV27 and TRBJ1-4, the full variable domain reads EAQVTQNPRYLITVTGKKLTVTCSQNMNHEYMSWYRQDPGLGLRQIYYSMNVEVTDKGDVPEGYKVSRKEKRNFPLILESPSPNQTSLYFCASSSRQGEHNEKLFFGSGTQLSVL.